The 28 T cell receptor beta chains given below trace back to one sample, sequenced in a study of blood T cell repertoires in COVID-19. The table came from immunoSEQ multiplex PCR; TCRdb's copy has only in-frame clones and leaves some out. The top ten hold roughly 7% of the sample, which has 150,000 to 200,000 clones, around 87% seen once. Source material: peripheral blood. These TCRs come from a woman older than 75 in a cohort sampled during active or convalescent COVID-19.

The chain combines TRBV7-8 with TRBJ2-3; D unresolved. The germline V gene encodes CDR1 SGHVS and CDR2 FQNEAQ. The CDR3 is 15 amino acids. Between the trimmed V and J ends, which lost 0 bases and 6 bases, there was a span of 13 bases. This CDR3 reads CASSLAIAPYDTQYF. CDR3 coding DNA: TGTGCCAGCAGCTTAGCAATAGCCCCCTACGATACGCAGTATTTT.

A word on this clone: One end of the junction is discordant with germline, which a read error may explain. Here the CDR3 DNA reads TGTGCCACCGGAGACAGGGAAATACAGCCTCAGCATTTT. It translates to CATGDREIQPQHF. V usage is TRBV2 and J usage is TRBJ1-5; the match to TRBD1 covers 7 bases. The V gene's germline CDR1 is SNHLY and CDR2 FYNNEI. This CDR3 comprises 13 residues. The complete variable domain, with remaining parts taken from reference TRBV2 and TRBJ1-5, reads EPEVTQTPSHQVTQMGQEVILRCVPISNHLYFYWYRQILGQKVEFLVSFYNNEISEKSEIFDDQFSVERPDGSNFTLKIRSTKLEDSAMYFCATGDREIQPQHFGDGTRLSIL.

This CDR3 reads CAISDQGKNTGNTIYF. In DNA form, the CDR3 reads TGTGCCATCAGTGATCAGGGGAAAAACACTGGAAACACCATATATTTT. The V and J genes are TRBV10-3 and TRBJ1-3, with D possibly TRBD1 on 6 matching bases. Germline V gene data show CDR1 as ENHRY and CDR2 as SYGVKD. Deletions cut 3 bases from V and 2 bases from J, with 14 bases between. The CDR3 consists of 16 residues.

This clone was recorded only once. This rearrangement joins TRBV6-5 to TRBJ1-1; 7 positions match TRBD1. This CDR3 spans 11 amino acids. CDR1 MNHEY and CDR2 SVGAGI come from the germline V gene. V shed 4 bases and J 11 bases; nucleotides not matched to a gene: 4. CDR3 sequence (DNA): TGTGCCAGCAGTTTCACAGGGGCGGCTTTCTTT. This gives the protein CASSFTGAAFF.

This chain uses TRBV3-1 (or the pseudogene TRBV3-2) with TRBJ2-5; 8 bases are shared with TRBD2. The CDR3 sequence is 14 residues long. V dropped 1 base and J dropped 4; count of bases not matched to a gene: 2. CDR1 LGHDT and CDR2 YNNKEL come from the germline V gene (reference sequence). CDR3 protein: CASSQAGGLETQYF. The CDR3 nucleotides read TGTGCCAGCAGCCAAGCGGGAGGGCTAGAGACCCAGTACTTC.

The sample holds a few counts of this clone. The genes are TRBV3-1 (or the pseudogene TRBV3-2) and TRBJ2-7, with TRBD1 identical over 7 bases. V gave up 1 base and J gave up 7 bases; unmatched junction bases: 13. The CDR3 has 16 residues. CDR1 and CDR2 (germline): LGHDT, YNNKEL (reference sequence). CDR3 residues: CASSQVLGGVSGEQYF. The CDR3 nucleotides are TGTGCCAGCAGCCAAGTGCTAGGGGGCGTCTCTGGTGAGCAGTACTTC.

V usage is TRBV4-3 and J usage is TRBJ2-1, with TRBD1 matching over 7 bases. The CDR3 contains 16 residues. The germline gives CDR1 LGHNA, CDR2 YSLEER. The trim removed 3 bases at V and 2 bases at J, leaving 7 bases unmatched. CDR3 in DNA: TGCGCCAGCAGCCATGCTGACAGGGTCACCTACAATGAGCAGTTCTTC. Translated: CASSHADRVTYNEQFF.

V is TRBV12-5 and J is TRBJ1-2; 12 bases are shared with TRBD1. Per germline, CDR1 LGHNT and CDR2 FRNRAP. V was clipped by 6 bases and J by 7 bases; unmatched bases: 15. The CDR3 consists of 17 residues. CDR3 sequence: CASGTPTGTGGGGGYTF. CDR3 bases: TGTGCTAGTGGCACCCCAACCGGGACAGGGGGCGGAGGTGGCTACACCTTC. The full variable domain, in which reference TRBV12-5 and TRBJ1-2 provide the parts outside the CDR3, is DARVTQTPRHKVTEMGQEVTMRCQPILGHNTVFWYRQTMMQGLELLAYFRNRAPLDDSGMPKDRFSAEMPDATLATLKIQPSEPRDSAVYFCASGTPTGTGGGGGYTFGSGTRLTVV.

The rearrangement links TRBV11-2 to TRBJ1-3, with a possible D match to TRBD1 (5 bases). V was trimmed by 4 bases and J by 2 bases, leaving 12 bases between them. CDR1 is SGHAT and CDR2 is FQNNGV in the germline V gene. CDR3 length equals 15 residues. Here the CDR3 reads CASSSLGRTGNTIYF. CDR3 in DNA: TGTGCCAGCAGCTCCCTGGGGCGGACTGGAAACACCATATATTTT.

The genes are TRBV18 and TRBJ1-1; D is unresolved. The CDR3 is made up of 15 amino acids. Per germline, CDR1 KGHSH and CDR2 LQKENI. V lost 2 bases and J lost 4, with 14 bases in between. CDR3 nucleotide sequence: TGTGCCAGCTCACCAAACCGGGGTGTTCGCACTGAAGCTTTCTTT. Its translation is CASSPNRGVRTEAFF.

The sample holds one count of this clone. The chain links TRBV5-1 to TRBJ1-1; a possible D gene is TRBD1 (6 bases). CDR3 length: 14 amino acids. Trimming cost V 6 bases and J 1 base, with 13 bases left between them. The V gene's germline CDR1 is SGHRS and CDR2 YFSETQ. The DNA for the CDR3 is TGCGCCAGCAACCTACAGGGATCGAACACTGAAGCTTTCTTT. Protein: CASNLQGSNTEAFF. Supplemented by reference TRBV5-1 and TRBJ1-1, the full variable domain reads KAGVTQTPRYLIKTRGQQVTLSCSPISGHRSVSWYQQTPGQGLQFLFEYFSETQRNKGNFPGRFSGRQFSNSRSEMNVSTLELGDSALYLCASNLQGSNTEAFFGQGTRLTVV.

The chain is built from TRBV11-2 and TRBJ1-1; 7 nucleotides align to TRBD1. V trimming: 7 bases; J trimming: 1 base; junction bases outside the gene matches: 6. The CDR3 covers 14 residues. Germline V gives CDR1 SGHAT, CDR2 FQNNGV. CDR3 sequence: CASTLTGANTEAFF. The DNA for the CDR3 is TGTGCCAGCACCCTAACAGGGGCGAACACTGAAGCTTTCTTT.

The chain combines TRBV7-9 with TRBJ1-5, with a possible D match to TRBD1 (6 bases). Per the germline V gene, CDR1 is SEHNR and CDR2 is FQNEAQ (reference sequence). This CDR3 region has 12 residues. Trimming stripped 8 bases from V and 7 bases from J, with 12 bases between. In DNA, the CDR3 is TGTGCCAGCGGCTGGGGGCCGCAGCCCCAGCATTTT. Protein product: CASGWGPQPQHF. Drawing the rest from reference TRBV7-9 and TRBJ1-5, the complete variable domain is DTGVSQNPRHKITKRGQNVTFRCDPISEHNRLYWYRQTLGQGPEFLTYFQNEAQLEKSRLLSDRFSAERPKGSFSTLEIQRTEQGDSAMYLCASGWGPQPQHFGDGTRLSIL.

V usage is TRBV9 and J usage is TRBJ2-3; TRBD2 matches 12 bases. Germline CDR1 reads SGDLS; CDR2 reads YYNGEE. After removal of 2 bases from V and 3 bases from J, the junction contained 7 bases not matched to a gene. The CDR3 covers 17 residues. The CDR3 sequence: CASSVEGLAGGTDTQYF. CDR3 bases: TGTGCCAGCAGCGTTGAGGGACTAGCGGGTGGTACAGATACGCAGTATTTT.

CDR3 in amino acids: CASSFSGVRTEAFF. The CDR3 region has the DNA TGTGCCAGCAGTTTCTCCGGGGTAAGGACTGAAGCTTTCTTT. The chain is built from TRBV28 and TRBJ1-1; D gene uncertain. The CDR3 totals 14 residues. The V end lost 3 bases, the J end lost 5 bases, and 13 bases lay between the germline ends. The V gene's germline CDR1 is MDHEN and CDR2 SYDVKM.

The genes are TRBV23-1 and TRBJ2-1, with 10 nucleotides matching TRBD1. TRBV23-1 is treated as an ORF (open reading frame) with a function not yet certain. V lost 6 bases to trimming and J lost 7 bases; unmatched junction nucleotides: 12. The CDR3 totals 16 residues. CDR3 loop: CASSGSGTGDGNEQFF. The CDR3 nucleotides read TGCGCCAGCAGCGGCTCCGGGACAGGGGATGGGAATGAGCAGTTCTTC.

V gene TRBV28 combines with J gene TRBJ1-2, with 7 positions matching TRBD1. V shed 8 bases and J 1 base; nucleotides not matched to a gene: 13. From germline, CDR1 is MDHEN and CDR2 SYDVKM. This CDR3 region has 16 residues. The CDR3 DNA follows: TGTGCCAGCTACTTCTCACAGGGGACGGGTAACTATGGCTACACCTTC. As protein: CASYFSQGTGNYGYTF.

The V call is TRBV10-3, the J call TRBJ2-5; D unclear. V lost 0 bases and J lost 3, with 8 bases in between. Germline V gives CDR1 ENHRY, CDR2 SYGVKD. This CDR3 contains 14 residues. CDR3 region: CAISESSTEETQYF. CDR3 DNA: TGTGCCATCAGTGAGTCGTCAACAGAAGAGACCCAGTACTTC.

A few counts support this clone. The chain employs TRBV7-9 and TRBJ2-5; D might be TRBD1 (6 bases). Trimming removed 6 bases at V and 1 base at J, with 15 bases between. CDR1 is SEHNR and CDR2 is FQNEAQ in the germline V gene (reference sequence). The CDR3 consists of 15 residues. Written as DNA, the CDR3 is TGTGCCAGCAGTGCCGAGGACAGCTCCCAAGAGACCCAGTACTTC. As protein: CASSAEDSSQETQYF.

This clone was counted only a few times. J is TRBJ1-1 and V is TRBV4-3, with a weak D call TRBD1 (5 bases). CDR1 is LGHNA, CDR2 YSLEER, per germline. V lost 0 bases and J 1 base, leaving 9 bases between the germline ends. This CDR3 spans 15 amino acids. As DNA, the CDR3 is TGCGCCAGCAGCCAAGATAGGAGGGGGAACACTGAAGCTTTCTTT. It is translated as CASSQDRRGNTEAFF.

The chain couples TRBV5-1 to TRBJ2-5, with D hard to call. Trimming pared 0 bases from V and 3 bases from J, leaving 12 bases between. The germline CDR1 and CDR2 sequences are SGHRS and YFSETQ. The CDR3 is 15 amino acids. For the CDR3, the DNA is TGCGCCAGCAGCTTGGCTGTCTCCCCGGAAGAGACCCAGTACTTC. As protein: CASSLAVSPEETQYF.

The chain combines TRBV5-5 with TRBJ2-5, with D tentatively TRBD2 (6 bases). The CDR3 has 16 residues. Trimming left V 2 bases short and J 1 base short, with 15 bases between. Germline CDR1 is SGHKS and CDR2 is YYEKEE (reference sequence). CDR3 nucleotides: TGTGCCAGCAGCTTCCTGCTCCGGGGGAGCCAAGAGACCCAGTACTTC. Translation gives CASSFLLRGSQETQYF.

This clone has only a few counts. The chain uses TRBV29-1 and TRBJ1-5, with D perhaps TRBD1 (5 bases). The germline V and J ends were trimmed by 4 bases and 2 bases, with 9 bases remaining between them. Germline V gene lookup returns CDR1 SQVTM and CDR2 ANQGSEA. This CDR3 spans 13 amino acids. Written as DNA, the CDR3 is TGCAGCGTTGCGGGGGATCGCAATCAGCCCCAGCATTTT. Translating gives CSVAGDRNQPQHF.

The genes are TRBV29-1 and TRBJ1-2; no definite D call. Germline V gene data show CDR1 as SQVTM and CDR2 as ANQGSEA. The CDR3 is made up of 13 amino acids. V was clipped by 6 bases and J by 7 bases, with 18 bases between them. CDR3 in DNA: TGCAGCGTCCGGGATCTGGGTATCGCTGGCTACACCTTC. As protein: CSVRDLGIAGYTF.

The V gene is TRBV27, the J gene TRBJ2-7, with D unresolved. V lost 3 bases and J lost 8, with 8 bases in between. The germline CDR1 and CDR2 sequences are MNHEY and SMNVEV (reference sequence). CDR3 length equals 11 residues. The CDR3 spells CASSFRFKQYF. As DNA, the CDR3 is TGTGCCAGCAGTTTTCGGTTTAAGCAGTACTTC.

The CDR3 DNA reads TGTGCCAGCAGTCCAGGACAATCCCACACTGAAGCTTTCTTT. Its protein is CASSPGQSHTEAFF. V usage is TRBV27 and J usage is TRBJ1-1, with D possibly matching TRBD1 (5 bases). CDR3 length equals 14 residues. V was clipped by 5 bases and J by 3 bases, with 13 bases between them. Germline-derived CDR1 and CDR2 are MNHEY and SMNVEV (reference sequence).

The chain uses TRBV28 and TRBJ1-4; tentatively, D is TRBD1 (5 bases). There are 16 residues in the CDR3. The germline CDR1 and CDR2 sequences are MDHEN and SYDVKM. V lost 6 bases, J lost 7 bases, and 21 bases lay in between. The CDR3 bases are TGTGCCAGCAGCTCCTCTTGGGGGGAAGTTGCTGAAAAACTGTTTTTT. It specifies CASSSSWGEVAEKLFF.

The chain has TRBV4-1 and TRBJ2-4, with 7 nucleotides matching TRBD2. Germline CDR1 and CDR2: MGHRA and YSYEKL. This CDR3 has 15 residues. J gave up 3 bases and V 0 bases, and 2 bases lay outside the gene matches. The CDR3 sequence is CASSQDSSGKNIQYF. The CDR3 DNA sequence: TGCGCCAGCAGCCAAGATTCTAGCGGCAAAAACATTCAGTACTTC.